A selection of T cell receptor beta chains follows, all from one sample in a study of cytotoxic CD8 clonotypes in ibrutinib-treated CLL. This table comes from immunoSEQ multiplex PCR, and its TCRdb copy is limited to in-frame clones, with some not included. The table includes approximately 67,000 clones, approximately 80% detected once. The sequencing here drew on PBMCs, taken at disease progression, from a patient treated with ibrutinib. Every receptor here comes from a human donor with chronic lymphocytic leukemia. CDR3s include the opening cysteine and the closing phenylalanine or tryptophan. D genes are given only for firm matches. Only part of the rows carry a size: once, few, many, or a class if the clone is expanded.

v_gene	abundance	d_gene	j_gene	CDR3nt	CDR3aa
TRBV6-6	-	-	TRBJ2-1	TGTGCCAGCAGTCATCCGGGGACCTACAATGAGCAGTTCTTC	CASSHPGTYNEQFF
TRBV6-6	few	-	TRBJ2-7	TGTGCCAGCAGTTCTCCGACAGCTGCCTACGAGCAGTACTTC	CASSSPTAAYEQYF
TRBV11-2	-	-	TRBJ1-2	TGTGCCAGCAGCTTATCGGGATGGGGGGACGGCTACACCTTC	CASSLSGWGDGYTF
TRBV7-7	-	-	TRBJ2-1	TGTGCCAGCAGCTTAGGATGGGCGGAGGAGCAGTTCTTC	CASSLGWAEEQFF
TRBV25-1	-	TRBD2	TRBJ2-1	TGTGCCAGCAGTCATTGGACTAGCATTGGTAGAGCTAATGAGCAGTTCTTC	CASSHWTSIGRANEQFF
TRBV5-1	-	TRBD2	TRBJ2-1	TGCGCCAGCAGCCCGGGTGGGATAGCGGGAGACTACTACAATGAGCAGTTCTTC	CASSPGGIAGDYYNEQFF
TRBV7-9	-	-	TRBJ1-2	TGTGCCAGCAGCTTAGACGGGGGCCGTGGCTACACCTTC	CASSLDGGRGYTF
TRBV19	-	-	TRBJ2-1	TGTGCCAGTAGTCCTGGGAGGATGCGGGGTTTCGTCGTGAATGAGCAGTTCTTC	CASSPGRMRGFVVNEQFF
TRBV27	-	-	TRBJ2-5	TGTGCCGCACGCCTGTCTATAAGCCCAGCGGACTTC	CAARLSISPADF
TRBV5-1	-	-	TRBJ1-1	TGCGCCAGCAGGCGCCAGCCGGACAGATTGAACACTGAAGCTTTCTTT	CASRRQPDRLNTEAFF
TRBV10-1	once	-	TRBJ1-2	TGCGCCAGCAGTCCCGATCTCTATGGCTACACCTTC	CASSPDLYGYTF
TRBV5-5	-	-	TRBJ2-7	TGTGCCAGTGAGTATGGGCGGGCCTACGAGCAGTACTTC	CASEYGRAYEQYF
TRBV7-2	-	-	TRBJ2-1	TGTGCCAGCAGCTTAAGATTGTTCTACAATGAGCAGTTCTTC	CASSLRLFYNEQFF
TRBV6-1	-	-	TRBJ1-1	TGTGCCAGCAGTCCGGATGTAGGGGCTGAAGCTTTCTTT	CASSPDVGAEAFF
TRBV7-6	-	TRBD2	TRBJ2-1	TGTGCCAGCAGCTCTGGCTACCGACTAGCGGGAGGGGGTGAGCAGTTCTTC	CASSSGYRLAGGGEQFF
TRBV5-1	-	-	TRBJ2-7	TGCGCCAGCAGCCTACAGGGAACCGAGCAGTACTTC	CASSLQGTEQYF
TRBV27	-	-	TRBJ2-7	TGTGCCAGCAGTTTGGGGGGCCCTACCTACGAGCAGTACTTC	CASSLGGPTYEQYF
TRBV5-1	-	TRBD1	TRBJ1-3	TGCGCCAGCACACACCAGGGGGCGACGGGAAACACCATATATTTT	CASTHQGATGNTIYF
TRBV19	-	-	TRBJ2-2	TGTGCCAGTAGTATAGAAGCTAGGGGTAGCCGGGAGCTGTTTTTT	CASSIEARGSRELFF
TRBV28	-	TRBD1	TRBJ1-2	TGTGCCAGCAGGGGGACAGGAGGGTATGGCTACACCTTC	CASRGTGGYGYTF
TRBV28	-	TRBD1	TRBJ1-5	TGTGCCAGCAGTTCGAACCCTAACAGGGGAAGCAATCAGCCCCAGCATTTT	CASSSNPNRGSNQPQHF
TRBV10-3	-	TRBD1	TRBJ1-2	TGTGCCATCAGACCCGTCGAGACAGGGGGCTATGGCTACACCTTC	CAIRPVETGGYGYTF
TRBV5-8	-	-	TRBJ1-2	TGTGCCAGCAGCTATTTCTATGGCTACACCTTC	CASSYFYGYTF
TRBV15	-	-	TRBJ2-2	TGTGCCACCAGCAGAGTGAGGGTATCGAACACCGGGGAGCTGTTTTTT	CATSRVRVSNTGELFF
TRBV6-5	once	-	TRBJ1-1	TGTGCCAGCAGTTCAGTAAAGAACACTGAAGCTTTCTTT	CASSSVKNTEAFF
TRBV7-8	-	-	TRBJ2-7	TGTGCCAGCAGCCAAAGCAGACTAGTGAGGGAGCAGTACTTC	CASSQSRLVREQYF
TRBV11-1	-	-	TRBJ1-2	TGTGCCAGCAGCTTAACGGGAGGACCGTATGGCTACACCTTC	CASSLTGGPYGYTF
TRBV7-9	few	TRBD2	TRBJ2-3	TGTGCCAGCAGCTTACTAGCGGGGGGCACAGATACGCAGTATTTT	CASSLLAGGTDTQYF
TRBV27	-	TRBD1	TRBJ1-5	TGTGCCAGCAGTCCGCCGGGACAGGGGCCTCAGCCCCAGCATTTT	CASSPPGQGPQPQHF
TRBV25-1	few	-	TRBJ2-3	TGTGCCTCAAACTGGGAGCGGGGCACAGATACGCAGTATTTT	CASNWERGTDTQYF
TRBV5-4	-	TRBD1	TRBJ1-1	TGTGCCAGCAGCTGGGACAGGGCCACTGAAGCTTTCTTT	CASSWDRATEAFF
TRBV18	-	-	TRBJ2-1	TGTGCCAGCTCCACCGCCGGGGGGCCCCCTGAGCAGTTCTTC	CASSTAGGPPEQFF